Listed below are T cell receptor beta chains from one sample, sequenced in a study of blood T cell repertoires in COVID-19. TCRdb's copy holds only in-frame clones and misses some; the assay was immunoSEQ multiplex PCR. This table has about 73,000 clones, roughly four fifths appearing once. Sequencing used peripheral blood. These receptors were obtained from a woman in her fifties or sixties with acute or convalescent COVID-19. CDR3s include the opening cysteine and the closing phenylalanine or tryptophan. Each record gives: D gene, clone size, J gene, V gene, CDR3 protein, CDR3 DNA. A D gene is named only where the DNA matches it firmly. Only part of the rows carry a size: once, few, many, or a class if the clone is expanded.

>TRBD2|NA|TRBJ2-1|TRBV2
CASSEARGLAGWQQFF
TGTGCCAGCAGTGAAGCAAGGGGACTAGCGGGGTGGCAGCAGTTCTTC
>TRBD2|NA|TRBJ2-7|TRBV4-1
CASSQATSDIGEQYF
TGCGCCAGCAGCCAAGCGACTAGCGATATAGGCGAGCAGTACTTC
>TRBD2|NA|TRBJ2-1|TRBV6-5
CASSFLTSGGYNEQFF
TGTGCCAGCAGTTTCCTGACTAGCGGGGGATACAATGAGCAGTTCTTC
>NA|NA|TRBJ2-7|TRBV5-1
CASSLAAGPREQYF
TGCGCCAGCAGCTTGGCCGCGGGCCCCCGGGAGCAGTACTTC
>NA|many|TRBJ2-7|TRBV11-2
CASSLEPSRRVLYF
TGTGCCAGCAGCTTAGAACCCTCCAGGCGCGTTCTGTACTTC
>TRBD1|NA|TRBJ2-5|TRBV7-7
CASSSGQGLKTQYF
TGTGCCAGCAGCTCCGGACAGGGGTTGAAGACCCAGTACTTC
>TRBD2|NA|TRBJ2-1|TRBV5-4
CASSSSSGGRSSYNEQFF
TGTGCCAGCAGCAGCTCTAGCGGGGGGAGGAGCTCCTACAATGAGCAGTTCTTC
>TRBD2|NA|TRBJ2-3|TRBV4-1
CASSRGGGAPDTQYF
TGCGCCAGCAGCCGCGGCGGGGGGGCCCCAGATACGCAGTATTTT
>NA|NA|TRBJ2-6|TRBV5-1
CASSPGNSGANVLTF
TGCGCCAGCAGCCCGGGGAACTCTGGGGCCAACGTCCTGACTTTC
>NA|NA|TRBJ1-1|TRBV9
CASSSGGSTEAFF
TGTGCCAGCAGCTCGGGAGGAAGCACTGAAGCTTTCTTT
>NA|NA|TRBJ1-4|TRBV29-1
CSAKQGGNEKLFF
TGCAGCGCCAAACAGGGAGGGAATGAAAAACTGTTTTTT
>TRBD1|few|TRBJ1-4|TRBV19
CASFQQGEKLFF
TGTGCCAGCTTCCAACAGGGGGAAAAACTGTTTTTT
>TRBD2|NA|TRBJ2-7|TRBV11-2
CASSYLTSGYEQYF
TGTGCCAGCAGCTACCTGACTAGCGGCTACGAGCAGTACTTC
>NA|NA|TRBJ2-5|TRBV10-2
CASSLSGGLETQYF
TGCGCCAGCTCTCTCTCGGGCGGACTAGAGACCCAGTACTTC
>NA|NA|TRBJ2-6|TRBV5-1
CASALGGTGANVLTF
TGCGCCAGCGCCCTGGGGGGAACCGGGGCCAACGTCCTGACTTTC
>NA|NA|TRBJ1-2|TRBV18
CASSPSKQKGYTF
TGTGCCAGCTCACCATCGAAACAGAAGGGCTACACCTTC